This TCR beta chain was retrieved from a study of blood T cells in healthy people across ages. The study's findings and limits: Changes seen in expanded clonotypes were possibly confounded by donor CMV status left unknown. PBMCs were not sorted, which prevented a conclusive comparison of naive versus antigen-experienced cells.

The second PCR ran roughly 6 to 11 cycles with a sample-barcoded 5' primer and J-beta primers. TCRdb reanalysed the 5' RACE reads using MiXCR and keeps one entry per CDR3 protein. The sample has about 600,000 distinct CDR3 sequences, 47% seen once. For this clonotype: Its cognate antigen is unknown.

The V gene end was trimmed by 2 bases and the J gene end by 4 bases; junction bases not matched to a gene: 8. The CDR3 covers 16 residues. CDR1 ENHRY and CDR2 SYGVKD come from the germline V gene. The source of this sequence is a man older than 75 in good health. Sequencing used blood. The chain is built from TRBV10-3 and TRBJ2-5, with 9 bases identical to TRBD1. The CDR3: CAISEGKQGARETQYF. The CDR3 DNA follows: TGTGCCATCAGTGAGGGTAAACAGGGGGCGCGAGAGACCCAGTACTTC.